This passage covers 17 T cell receptor beta chains from one sample sequenced in a study of control samples from healthy donors and cancer patients. Profiling relied on immunoSEQ multiplex PCR, and the TCRdb table lists in-frame clones only, not all of them. The sample contains some 250,000 clones, more than 65% of which appear only once. The material sequenced was PBMCs. The receptors here all came from a woman aged 60-75 years with lung cancer.

J is TRBJ2-7 and V is TRBV29-1, with a weak D call TRBD1 (5 bases). This CDR3 has 11 amino acids. The germline V gene encodes CDR1 SQVTM and CDR2 ANQGSEA. Trimming removed 3 bases at V and 6 bases at J, with 9 bases between. The CDR3 DNA reads TGCAGCGTTGATAAGGGGCGCGAGCAGTACTTC. It translates to CSVDKGREQYF.

This chain uses TRBV11-2 with TRBJ2-5; perhaps D is TRBD1 or TRBD2 (6 bases each). CDR1 is SGHAT and CDR2 is FQNNGV in the germline V gene. V gave up 3 bases and J gave up 2 bases, with 13 bases separating them. The CDR3 spans 15 residues. The CDR3 is CASSFPGALQETQYF. The DNA of the CDR3 is TGTGCCAGCAGCTTCCCGGGGGCCTTGCAAGAGACCCAGTACTTC.

The chain combines TRBV4-2 with TRBJ2-7; 10 bases fit TRBD2. Germline loops: CDR1 LGHNA, CDR2 YNFKEQ. The length of the CDR3 is 16 residues. V was clipped by 6 bases and J by 0 bases; unmatched bases: 8. The CDR3: CASRSSTSGLSYEQYF. For the CDR3, the DNA is TGTGCCAGCAGGAGCTCGACTAGCGGGCTCTCCTACGAGCAGTACTTC.

This clone was seen a few times. The chain is built from TRBV15 and TRBJ1-2; 7 bases match TRBD1. Germline CDR1 and CDR2: LNHNV and YYDKDF (reference sequence). V lost 5 bases, J lost 4 bases, and 13 bases stayed unmatched. The CDR3 has 16 amino acids. The CDR3 sequence: CATSSRSGTASYGYTF. CDR3 nucleotides: TGTGCCACCAGCTCGCGATCCGGGACAGCAAGCTATGGCTACACCTTC.

The chain has TRBV28 and TRBJ2-1; 15 positions match TRBD2. V gave up 5 bases and J gave up 3 bases; unmatched junction bases: 8. This CDR3 has 18 amino acids. The germline V gene encodes CDR1 MDHEN and CDR2 SYDVKM. The CDR3: CASSPRTSGRASYNEQFF. In DNA form, the CDR3 reads TGTGCCAGCAGTCCGCGGACTAGCGGGAGGGCCAGCTACAATGAGCAGTTCTTC.

The gene calls are TRBV27 and TRBJ2-3, with TRBD2 identical over 13 bases. V lost 5 bases, J lost 6 bases, and 5 bases stayed unmatched. Germline values: CDR1 MNHEY, CDR2 SMNVEV (reference sequence). The CDR3 length is 15 residues. The CDR3 here is CASSRTSGGYDTQYF. The CDR3 DNA reads TGTGCCAGCAGTCGGACTAGCGGGGGATACGATACGCAGTATTTT.

This clone was observed a few times. The chain couples TRBV30 to TRBJ1-5; TRBD1 matches 7 bases. V lost 4 bases and J lost 3; bases outside the gene matches: 6. The CDR3 is made up of 14 amino acids. Germline CDR1 GTSNPN, CDR2 SVGIG (reference sequence). The chain's CDR3 is CAWNSQGINQPQHF. As DNA, the CDR3 is TGTGCCTGGAATTCACAGGGGATCAATCAGCCCCAGCATTTT.

This rearrangement joins TRBV30 to TRBJ1-1; 9 nucleotides agree with TRBD1. Trimming took 5 bases from V and 1 from J; bases not matched to a gene: 8. This CDR3 is built from 15 residues. Germline-derived CDR1 and CDR2 are GTSNPN and SVGIG (reference sequence). This CDR3 is CAWGGKDRGNTEAFF. The CDR3 region has the DNA TGTGCCTGGGGTGGAAAGGACAGGGGGAACACTGAAGCTTTCTTT.

The chain combines TRBV27 with TRBJ1-1; D is uncertain. The CDR3 length is 18 residues. Germline loops: CDR1 MNHEY, CDR2 SMNVEV (reference sequence). V was cut by 7 bases and J by 1 base, with 25 bases left in between. CDR3 sequence reads: CASTPHHRAPLENTEAFF. The CDR3 bases are TGTGCCAGCACCCCGCACCACCGCGCCCCCTTGGAGAACACTGAAGCTTTCTTT.

This clone was counted a single time. This rearrangement joins TRBV3-1 (or the pseudogene TRBV3-2) to TRBJ2-2; 7 bases agree with TRBD1. Trimming removed 1 base from V and 3 bases from J; junction bases left unmatched: 8. Germline values: CDR1 LGHDT, CDR2 YNNKEL (reference sequence). The CDR3 consists of 17 residues. Written as DNA, the CDR3 is TGTGCCAGCAGCCAAGCGGGACAGTCGGTGGACACCGGGGAGCTGTTTTTT. As protein: CASSQAGQSVDTGELFF.

V is TRBV29-1 and J is TRBJ2-2; 8 bases agree with TRBD1. The V gene's germline CDR1 is SQVTM and CDR2 ANQGSEA. CDR3 size: 15 residues. Trimming cost V 5 bases and J 0 bases; bases outside gene matches: 5. The CDR3 region has the DNA TGCAGCGTTAGCAGGGGGCCCTCGAACACCGGGGAGCTGTTTTTT. It yields the protein CSVSRGPSNTGELFF.

The chain links TRBV15 to TRBJ1-3; D is ambiguous. The V gene lost 3 bases and the J gene lost 0 bases, with 9 bases spanning the gap. Germline CDR1 reads LNHNV; CDR2 reads YYDKDF (reference sequence). The CDR3 runs to 15 residues. CDR3 coding DNA: TGTGCCACCAGCAGGGAACAGTTCTCTGGAAACACCATATATTTT. Protein sequence: CATSREQFSGNTIYF.

Regarding this clone: The CDR3 does not close with the conserved phenylalanine or tryptophan, likely indicating a read error. The DNA is omitted, as the CDR3 cannot be located on it reliably, and the CDR3 follows TCRdb's listing. The chain employs TRBV6-6 and TRBJ1-1. Counting both end residues, the CDR3 totals 10 amino acids. The germline CDR1 and CDR2 sequences are MNHNY and SVGAGI (reference sequence). The CDR3 is CASSSDRVFL.

The chain joins TRBV5-6 to TRBJ1-6; unclear D gene. This CDR3 is 16 amino acids long. V was shortened by 4 bases and J by 9 bases, with 20 bases between the two germline ends. The germline gives CDR1 SGHDT, CDR2 YYEEEE. The chain's CDR3 is CASSTRVHIKGSPLHF. Here the CDR3 DNA reads TGTGCCAGCAGCACGCGGGTTCATATCAAAGGTTCACCCCTCCACTTT. The full variable domain, rest sourced from reference TRBV5-6 and TRBJ1-6, is DAGVTQSPTHLIKTRGQQVTLRCSPKSGHDTVSWYQQALGQGPQFIFQYYEEEERQRGNFPDRFSGHQFPNYSSELNVNALLLGDSALYLCASSTRVHIKGSPLHFGNGTRLTVT.

This chain links TRBV5-1 with TRBJ2-3; 7 bases map to TRBD1. Germline-derived CDR1 and CDR2 are SGHRS and YFSETQ. With V trimmed by 4 bases and J by 1 base, 9 bases remained unmatched. The CDR3 has 16 amino acids. The CDR3 is CASSLRTGQGTDTQYF. The DNA of the CDR3 is TGCGCCAGCAGCCTTAGGACAGGACAAGGCACAGATACGCAGTATTTT.

The V and J genes are TRBV5-5 and TRBJ2-1; D is ambiguous. The germline CDR1 and CDR2 sequences are SGHKS and YYEKEE (reference sequence). The CDR3 covers 11 residues. V was clipped by 2 bases and J by 6 bases, with 3 bases between them. The DNA for the CDR3 is TGTGCCAGCAGCTTTCTCAATGAGCAGTTCTTC. This encodes CASSFLNEQFF.

The genes are TRBV11-2 and TRBJ1-1; D may be TRBD1 (5 bases). This CDR3 has 15 residues. V was trimmed by 0 bases and J by 7 bases, leaving 15 bases between them. Germline loops: CDR1 SGHAT, CDR2 FQNNGV. This CDR3 is CASSLDVQGFSEAFF. The CDR3 nucleotides read TGTGCCAGCAGCTTAGATGTTCAGGGTTTCAGTGAAGCTTTCTTT. Full variable domain (remainder filled in from reference TRBV11-2 and TRBJ1-1): EAGVAQSPRYKIIEKRQSVAFWCNPISGHATLYWYQQILGQGPKLLIQFQNNGVVDDSQLPKDRFSAERLKGVDSTLKIQPAKLEDSAVYLCASSLDVQGFSEAFFGQGTRLTVV.